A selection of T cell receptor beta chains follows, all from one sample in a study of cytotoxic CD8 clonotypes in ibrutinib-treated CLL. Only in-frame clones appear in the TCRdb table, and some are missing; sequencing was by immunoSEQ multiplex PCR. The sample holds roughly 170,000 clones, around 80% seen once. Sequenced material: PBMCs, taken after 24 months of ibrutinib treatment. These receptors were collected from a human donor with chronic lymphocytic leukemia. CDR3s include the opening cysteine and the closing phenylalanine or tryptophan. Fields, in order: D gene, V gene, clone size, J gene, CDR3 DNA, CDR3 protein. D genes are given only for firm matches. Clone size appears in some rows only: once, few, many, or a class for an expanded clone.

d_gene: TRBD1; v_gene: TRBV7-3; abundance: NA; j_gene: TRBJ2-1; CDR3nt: TGTGCCAGCAGCTCCCGGGACAGCTTCTACAATGAGCAGTTCTTC; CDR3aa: CASSSRDSFYNEQFF
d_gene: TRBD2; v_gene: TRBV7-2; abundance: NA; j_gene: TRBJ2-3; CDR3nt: TGTGCCAGCAGTTTTAGCGGGGGGTCCACAGATACGCAGTATTTT; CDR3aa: CASSFSGGSTDTQYF
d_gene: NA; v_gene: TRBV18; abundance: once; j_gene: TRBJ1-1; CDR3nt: TGTGCCAGCTCACCCGGACTGCGAAACACTGAAGCTTTCTTT; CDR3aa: CASSPGLRNTEAFF
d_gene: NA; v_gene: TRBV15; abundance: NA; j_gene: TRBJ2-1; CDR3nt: TGTGCCACCAGCAGCGGACTTAACAATGAGCAGTTCTTC; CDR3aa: CATSSGLNNEQFF
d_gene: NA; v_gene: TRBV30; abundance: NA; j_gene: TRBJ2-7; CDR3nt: TGTGCCTGGAGTTCAGGCGTCTCCTACGAGCAGTACTTC; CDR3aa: CAWSSGVSYEQYF
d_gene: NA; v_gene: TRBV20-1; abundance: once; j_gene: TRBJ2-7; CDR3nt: TGCAGTGCACGATGGGGGAACGAGCAGTACTTC; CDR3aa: CSARWGNEQYF
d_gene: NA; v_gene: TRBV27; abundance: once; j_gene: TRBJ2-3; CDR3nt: TGTGCCAGCAGTAATTTAAGGGACCTGAGCACAGATACGCAGTATTTT; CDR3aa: CASSNLRDLSTDTQYF
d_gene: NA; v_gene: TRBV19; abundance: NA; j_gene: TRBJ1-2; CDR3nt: TGTGCCAGTAGTATAAGGGGGAACCCGGCGGATGGCTACACCTTC; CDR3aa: CASSIRGNPADGYTF
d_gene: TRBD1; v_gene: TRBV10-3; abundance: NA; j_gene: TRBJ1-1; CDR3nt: TGTGCCATCAGAGGGACAGCCCGAATGAACACTGAAGCTTTCTTT; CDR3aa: CAIRGTARMNTEAFF
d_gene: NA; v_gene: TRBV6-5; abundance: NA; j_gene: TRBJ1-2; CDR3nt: TGTGCCAGCAGTTACTACGGACAGTTCTACACCTTC; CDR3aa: CASSYYGQFYTF
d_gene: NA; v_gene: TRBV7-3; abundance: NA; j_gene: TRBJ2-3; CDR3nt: TGTGCCAGCAGCTTAATATCTCGTGTCTCGAGCAGCGACGCAGATACGCAGTATTTT; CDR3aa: CASSLISRVSSSDADTQYF
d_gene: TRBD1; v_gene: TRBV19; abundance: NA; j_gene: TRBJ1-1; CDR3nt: TGTGCCACCTCGACAGGGGGGAACACTGAAGCTTTCTTT; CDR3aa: CATSTGGNTEAFF
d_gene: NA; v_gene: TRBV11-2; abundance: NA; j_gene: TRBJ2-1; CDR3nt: TGTGCCAGCAGCTTGTGGAGGTCCTACAATGAGCAGTTCTTC; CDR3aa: CASSLWRSYNEQFF
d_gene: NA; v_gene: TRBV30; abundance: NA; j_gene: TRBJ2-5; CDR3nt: TGTGCCTGGAGTGTTGGCGGGCCGGAGACCCAGTACTTC; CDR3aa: CAWSVGGPETQYF
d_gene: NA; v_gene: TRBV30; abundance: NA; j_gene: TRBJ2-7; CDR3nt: TGTGCCTGGAGTCCCCAGCCCTCCTACGAGCAGTACTTC; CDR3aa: CAWSPQPSYEQYF
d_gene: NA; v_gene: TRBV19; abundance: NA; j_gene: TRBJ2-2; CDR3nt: TGTGCCAGTAGTACTAGGACACCGAACACCGGGGAGCTGTTTTTT; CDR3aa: CASSTRTPNTGELFF
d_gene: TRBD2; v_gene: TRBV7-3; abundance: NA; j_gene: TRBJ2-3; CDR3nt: TGTGCCAGCAGCCGTGGGGGGACTAGCGGGAGTACGCAGTATTTT; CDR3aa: CASSRGGTSGSTQYF
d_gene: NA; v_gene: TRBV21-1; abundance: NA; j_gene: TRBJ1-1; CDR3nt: TGTGCCAGCATACACCGGGACAGAGAAACGAACACTGAAGCTTTCTTT; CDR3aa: CASIHRDRETNTEAFF
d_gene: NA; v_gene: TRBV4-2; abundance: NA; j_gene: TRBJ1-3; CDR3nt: TGTGCCAGCAGCCAAGTTAGGACGTCCATTGGGAACACCATATATTTT; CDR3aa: CASSQVRTSIGNTIYF
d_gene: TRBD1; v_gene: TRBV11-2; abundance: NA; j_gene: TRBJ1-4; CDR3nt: TGTGCCAGCAGCCGCGGGGACAGGTTTGAAAAACTGTTTTTT; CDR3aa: CASSRGDRFEKLFF
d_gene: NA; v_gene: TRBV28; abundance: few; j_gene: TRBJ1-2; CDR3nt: TGTGCCAGCAGTTCGAACTATGGCTACACCTTC; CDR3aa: CASSSNYGYTF